Each of the 31 T cell receptor beta chains below was sequenced from the same sample in a study of beta chain features in type 1 diabetes. Study results and limitations: In all four CD4+ subsets, TCRB CDR3 length was significantly, moderately reduced in type 1 diabetes.

Their recognized antigens are unknown. The authors reverse transcribed all of the isolated RNA, so sequencing captured expressed TCRB transcripts. Profiled with immunoSEQ multiplex PCR; TCRdb holds only in-frame clones, not every one. The table lists 550,000 to 850,000 clones, 10% to 15% of them singletons. Sample: naive CD4+ T cells from blood. The receptors derive from a young man with type 1 diabetes.

In this sample, this clone turned up a few times. DNA of the CDR3: TGTGCCAGCAGCAAAGCCCCCCTCGATACGGGGGCGGCCTTGGTAACCACTGAAGCTTTCTTT. Its translation is CASSKAPLDTGAALVTTEAFF. The chain has TRBV21-1 and TRBJ1-1. TRBV21-1 is a known pseudogene. The CDR3 extends over 21 amino acids.

Of note for this clone: This is likely a read error, given that the CDR3 carries no conserved phenylalanine or tryptophan at its end. This chain links TRBV30 with TRBJ1-1; D call uncertain. Trimming left V 0 bases short and J 1 base short, with 6 bases between. CDR3 length: 13 amino acids. Germline assignment: CDR1 GTSNPN and CDR2 SVGIG (reference sequence). As DNA, the CDR3 is TGTGCCTGGAGTGTACAAGGGAACACTGAAGCTTTCCTT. Translating it yields CAWSVQGNTEAFL.

V is TRBV5-1 and J is TRBJ2-7; no firm D call. V lost 4 bases and J lost 3, with 8 bases in between. In germline, CDR1 is SGHRS, CDR2 YFSETQ. This CDR3 comprises 12 residues. The CDR3, as DNA: TGCGCCAGCAGCCAGACGAGCTACGAGCAGTACTTC. Translation: CASSQTSYEQYF. Complete variable domain (other parts from reference TRBV5-1 and TRBJ2-7): KAGVTQTPRYLIKTRGQQVTLSCSPISGHRSVSWYQQTPGQGLQFLFEYFSETQRNKGNFPGRFSGRQFSNSRSEMNVSTLELGDSALYLCASSQTSYEQYFGPGTRLTVT.

The chain recombines TRBV11-2 with TRBJ1-6, with D perhaps matching TRBD1 (5 bases). Germline-derived CDR1 and CDR2 are SGHAT and FQNNGV. The CDR3 is made up of 14 amino acids. The germline V and J ends were trimmed by 2 bases and 8 bases, with 10 bases remaining between them. The DNA of the CDR3 is TGTGCCAGCAGCTTAATACAGGCAGATTCACCCCTCCACTTT. Its protein product is CASSLIQADSPLHF.

Regarding this clone: Other nucleotide sequences in the sample specify the same CDR3. V is TRBV5-6 and J is TRBJ1-6; D ambiguous. V lost 4 bases and J 7 bases, leaving 3 bases between the germline ends. Germline V gene data show CDR1 as SGHDT and CDR2 as YYEEEE. The length of the CDR3 is 11 residues. This chain's CDR3 is CASSQNSPLHF. CDR3 nucleotide sequence: TGTGCCAGCAGCCAGAATTCACCCCTCCACTTT.

The chain recombines TRBV30 with TRBJ2-1, with D unclear. Germline CDR1 and CDR2: GTSNPN and SVGIG (reference sequence). CDR3 length: 11 amino acids. Trimming removed 3 bases from V and 9 bases from J, with 9 bases in between. The CDR3, as DNA: TGTGCCTGGAGGTTAGCAAGTGAGCAGTTCTTC. Its protein product is CAWRLASEQFF.

The genes are TRBV10-3 and TRBJ2-2; 8 bases match TRBD1. The germline CDR1 and CDR2 sequences are ENHRY and SYGVKD. The J segment lost 1 base and the V segment lost 2 bases, leaving 3 bases of the junction unmatched. The CDR3 covers 16 residues. CDR3: CAISEPGTGNTGELFF. As DNA, the CDR3 is TGTGCCATCAGTGAGCCCGGGACAGGGAACACCGGGGAGCTGTTTTTT.

In this sample, this clone turned up a few times. The chain couples TRBV5-5 to TRBJ2-2, with D perhaps matching TRBD1 or TRBD2 (5 bases each). Germline-derived CDR1 and CDR2 are SGHKS and YYEKEE (reference sequence). CDR3 length: 12 residues. Trimming shortened V by 4 bases and J by 13 bases, and 14 bases separated the two germline ends. The CDR3 sequence: CASSQGEEALFF. CDR3 bases: TGTGCCAGCAGCCAGGGAGAGGAAGCGCTGTTTTTT.

The chain has TRBV11-2 and TRBJ2-3; maybe TRBD2 (5 bases). The CDR3 length is 14 residues. The V gene lost 6 bases and the J gene lost 1 base, with 11 bases spanning the gap. Germline CDR1 and CDR2: SGHAT and FQNNGV. Written as DNA, the CDR3 is TGTGCCAGCAGTCGAGGGATTGGCACAGATACGCAGTATTTT. Amino acids: CASSRGIGTDTQYF.

This clone was seen a handful of times. The CDR3 reads CASSQGTGYTGELFF. CDR3 nucleotide sequence: TGTGCCAGCAGCCAAGGGACAGGATACACCGGGGAGCTGTTTTTT. The chain uses TRBV14 and TRBJ2-2, with 7 nucleotides matching TRBD1. V was clipped by 1 base and J by 3 bases; unmatched bases: 2. Germline lookup yields CDR1 SGHDN and CDR2 FVKESK. There are 15 residues in the CDR3.

The table lists this clone with a few counts. J is TRBJ1-4 and V is TRBV6-1, with 9 bases identical to TRBD1. Germline V gene lookup returns CDR1 MNHNS and CDR2 SASEGT. The CDR3 is 13 residues long. V gave up 7 bases and J gave up 7 bases; unmatched junction bases: 4. CDR3 amino acids: CASNGQGTEKLFF. The DNA for the CDR3 is TGTGCCAGCAACGGACAGGGGACTGAAAAACTGTTTTTT.

This clone was counted a few times. This chain connects TRBV2 to TRBJ2-1, with D hard to call. CDR1 and CDR2 (germline): SNHLY, FYNNEI. This CDR3 region has 11 residues. Trimming shortened V by 7 bases and J by 10 bases, and 11 bases separated the two germline ends. The CDR3 spells CASTLGTEQFF. As DNA, the CDR3 is TGTGCCAGCACCCTGGGCACAGAGCAGTTCTTC.

This sequence joins TRBV7-2 and TRBJ2-1; the D is unclear. The CDR3 is 15 residues long. Deletions cut 2 bases from V and 0 bases from J, with 8 bases between. Germline lookup yields CDR1 SGHTA and CDR2 FQGNSA. For the CDR3, the DNA is TGTGCCAGCAGCTTACTTAAGAGCTCCTACAATGAGCAGTTCTTC. Its protein product is CASSLLKSSYNEQFF. Filled out from reference TRBV7-2 and TRBJ2-1, the complete variable domain reads GAGVSQSPSNKVTEKGKDVELRCDPISGHTALYWYRQSLGQGLEFLIYFQGNSAPDKSGLPSDRFSAERTGGSVSTLTIQRTQQEDSAVYLCASSLLKSSYNEQFFGPGTRLTVL.

Concerning this clone itself: The sample has other DNA sequences that encode this CDR3 too. V gene TRBV7-2 combines with J gene TRBJ2-7; the D gene is possibly TRBD1 (5 bases). V shed 3 bases and J shed 0 bases, with 9 bases lying between them. This CDR3 is built from 14 residues. Germline CDR1 reads SGHTA; CDR2 reads FQGNSA. CDR3 amino acids: CASSLGQSSYEQYF. The CDR3 DNA reads TGTGCCAGCAGCTTGGGGCAGAGCTCCTACGAGCAGTACTTC.

This clone appeared a few times. This rearrangement joins TRBV28 to TRBJ1-2, with 11 bases matching TRBD1. Trimming at V came to 6 bases and at J to 6 bases, leaving 9 bases not matched to a gene. Germline V CDR1 and CDR2: MDHEN, SYDVKM. The CDR3 has 15 amino acids. CDR3 amino acids: CASSGQGAWGDGYTF. In nucleotides, the CDR3 is TGTGCCAGCAGCGGACAGGGGGCCTGGGGTGATGGCTACACCTTC.

This clone has a handful of counts. The V call is TRBV19, the J call TRBJ2-1; TRBD1 aligns across 9 bases. The CDR3 is made up of 13 amino acids. The germline gives CDR1 LNHDA, CDR2 SQIVND (reference sequence). V shed 10 bases and J 2 bases; nucleotides not matched to a gene: 3. The CDR3 DNA reads TGTGCCATCACAGGGGGCCCCTACAATGAGCAGTTCTTC. This gives the protein CAITGGPYNEQFF.

This clone has just a few counts. The V and J genes are TRBV4-1 and TRBJ2-5, with a possible D match to TRBD2 (5 bases). CDR3 length: 14 amino acids. Trimming cost V 2 bases and J 2 bases, with 9 bases left between them. CDR1 is MGHRA and CDR2 is YSYEKL in the germline V gene. CDR3 nucleotide sequence: TGCGCCAGCAGCCAACGGGATGCACAAGAGACCCAGTACTTC. Amino acids: CASSQRDAQETQYF.

A few counts support this clone. The chain joins TRBV18 to TRBJ1-1; D is unclear. The CDR3 sequence is 13 residues long. Looked up from germline, CDR1 is KGHSH and CDR2 is LQKENI. V was trimmed by 4 bases and J by 1 base, leaving 7 bases between them. The DNA of the CDR3 is TGTGCCAGCTCACGGGAGGGGAACACTGAAGCTTTCTTT. It translates to CASSREGNTEAFF.

This clone occurred a few times. The genes are TRBV7-2 and TRBJ2-1; possible D gene TRBD2, 6 bases. V gave up 1 base and J gave up 5 bases, with 15 bases separating them. The CDR3 has 16 residues. CDR1 and CDR2 (germline): SGHTA, FQGNSA. For the CDR3, the DNA is TGTGCCAGCAGCTTAGTCGGAGGGACCGGCCACAATGAGCAGTTCTTC. Protein sequence: CASSLVGGTGHNEQFF.

Regarding this clone: At one end, the junction sequence differs from germline, possibly due to a read error. The gene calls are TRBV4-1 and TRBJ2-5, with 10 bases aligning to TRBD2. The CDR3 length is 13 residues. Per germline, CDR1 MGHRA and CDR2 YSYEKL. The CDR3 region is CASSLGLAETQYF. For the CDR3, the DNA is TGTGCCAGCAGCTTGGGACTAGCGGAGACCCAGTACTTC.

The V gene is TRBV10-3, the J gene TRBJ2-7, with D maybe TRBD2 (5 bases). The ends were cut back, 1 base at V and 7 bases at J, with 17 bases in the middle. The CDR3 is 15 amino acids. Germline CDR1 is ENHRY and CDR2 is SYGVKD. The DNA of the CDR3 is TGTGCCATCAGTGAGTGGGGTGGCGGGCCTGGGGAGCAGTACTTC. This encodes CAISEWGGGPGEQYF.

The rearrangement uses TRBV6-5 and TRBJ2-2; D is unresolved. Germline assignment: CDR1 MNHEY and CDR2 SVGAGI. The CDR3 consists of 16 residues. V lost 0 bases to trimming and J lost 6 bases, with 14 bases between them. Here the CDR3 reads CASSYSNTLPPGELFF. As DNA, the CDR3 is TGTGCCAGCAGTTACTCGAACACCCTTCCCCCCGGGGAGCTGTTTTTT.

In this sample, this clone turned up a few times. The rearrangement joins TRBV7-3 to TRBJ1-1; D is unclear. Trimming shortened V by 1 base and J by 3 bases, and 6 bases separated the two germline ends. CDR1 and CDR2 from the germline V gene are SGHTA and FQGTGA. The CDR3 is 13 amino acids. The CDR3 sequence is CASSLNEDTEAFF. The CDR3 region has the DNA TGTGCCAGCAGCTTAAACGAGGACACTGAAGCTTTCTTT.

There are a few counts of this clone. The chain carries TRBV5-4 and TRBJ2-2; no reliable D call. The V and J ends lost 2 bases and 6 bases respectively, with 17 bases between them. Germline CDR1 and CDR2: SGHNT and YYREEE (reference sequence). The CDR3 length is 16 residues. In DNA form, the CDR3 reads TGTGCCAGCAGCTTCGGAGCAAACTCAAGAGCCGGGGAGCTGTTTTTT. This sequence encodes CASSFGANSRAGELFF.

The J gene is TRBJ2-2, the V gene TRBV2, with 9 bases lining up with TRBD1. Germline V gene sequence: CDR1 SNHLY, CDR2 FYNNEI. The CDR3 totals 15 residues. Trimming at V came to 6 bases and at J to 7 bases, leaving 9 bases not matched to a gene. The CDR3 protein is CASRPTGGGNGELFF. CDR3 sequence (DNA): TGTGCCAGCAGGCCCACAGGGGGCGGCAACGGGGAGCTGTTTTTT.

This clone was picked up a small number of times. V gene TRBV4-1 combines with J gene TRBJ2-5; D perhaps matches TRBD2 (6 bases). CDR3 size: 14 residues. Germline CDR1 MGHRA, CDR2 YSYEKL. V lost 0 bases and J 5 bases, leaving 10 bases between the germline ends. The CDR3 sequence: CASSQEWGEETQYF. Here the CDR3 DNA reads TGCGCCAGCAGCCAAGAATGGGGGGAGGAGACCCAGTACTTC.

This rearrangement joins TRBV5-1 to TRBJ2-7; 10 positions match TRBD1. The J segment lost 0 bases and the V segment lost 5 bases, leaving 8 bases of the junction unmatched. CDR1 is SGHRS, CDR2 YFSETQ, per germline. The CDR3 sequence is 16 residues long. The CDR3 nucleotides read TGCGCCAGCAGGGAGGACCGGACAGGGGGCTCCTACGAGCAGTACTTC. Translated, it gives CASREDRTGGSYEQYF.

This rearrangement joins TRBV28 to TRBJ1-6; possibly TRBD1 for D (6 bases). Trimming pared 10 bases from V and 0 bases from J, leaving 10 bases between. The CDR3 length is 14 residues. CDR1 MDHEN and CDR2 SYDVKM come from the germline V gene. CDR3 bases: TGTGCCATAAGAGGGGGCTCCTATAATTCACCCCTCCACTTT. This gives the protein CAIRGGSYNSPLHF.

This clone was seen a handful of times. The DNA for the CDR3 is TGTGCCAGCTCACCAGGGGGAAACCCTAGCTCCACTGAAGCTTTCTTT. It encodes CASSPGGNPSSTEAFF. The V gene is TRBV18, the J gene TRBJ1-1, with D possibly matching TRBD1 (5 bases). Germline V gene lookup returns CDR1 KGHSH and CDR2 LQKENI. Trimming took 2 bases from V and 4 from J, leaving 17 bases between them. The CDR3 length is 16 residues.

The J gene is TRBJ1-2, the V gene TRBV30; D is uncertain. The CDR3 loop spans 14 amino acids. V shed 0 bases and J shed 6 bases, with 14 bases lying between them. Germline lookup yields CDR1 GTSNPN and CDR2 SVGIG (reference sequence). The CDR3 DNA reads as TGTGCCTGGAGTGTCCCAGCTAGAAAAAATGGCTACACCTTC. As protein: CAWSVPARKNGYTF.

This clone came up a few times. The chain recombines TRBV30 with TRBJ2-7; tentatively, D is TRBD1 or TRBD2 (5 bases each). Trimming removed 5 bases from V and 2 bases from J, with 10 bases in between. Germline CDR1 GTSNPN, CDR2 SVGIG (reference sequence). The CDR3 contains 12 residues. The CDR3 coding sequence is TGTGCCTGGGGGACGAGCACCTACGAGCAGTACTTC. It is translated as CAWGTSTYEQYF.